These T cell receptor beta chains were read from a single sample in a study of sequential checkpoint blockade in melanoma. TCRdb's table, derived via immunoSEQ multiplex PCR, lists solely in-frame clones and lacks some. The sample includes under 20,000 clones, around 80% of them seen just once. The specimen was CD8+ T cells sorted from blood (inferred from file names), collected from a patient given nivolumab and ipilimumab in sequence. Every receptor here comes from a human donor with melanoma. CDR3s include the opening cysteine and the closing phenylalanine or tryptophan. Fields, in order: V gene, D gene, J gene, CDR3 DNA, CDR3 protein. D genes are given only for firm matches.

V: TRBV28; D: TRBD1; J: TRBJ1-5; DNA: TGTGCCAGCAGTCGGACAGGGCAGACTCAGCCCCAGCATTTT; CDR3: CASSRTGQTQPQHF
V: TRBV5-6; D: -; J: TRBJ1-5; DNA: TGTGCCAGCAGCTTGTTGAGGAGCAATCAGCCCCAGCATTTT; CDR3: CASSLLRSNQPQHF
V: TRBV4-1; D: TRBD1; J: TRBJ2-1; DNA: TGCGCCAGCAGACGGGACAGGGGTGGCGGTGAGCAGTTCTTC; CDR3: CASRRDRGGGEQFF
V: TRBV7-9; D: -; J: TRBJ2-1; DNA: TGTGCCAGCAGCTCCTCAGGGGGGAAATACAATGAGCAGTTCTTC; CDR3: CASSSSGGKYNEQFF
V: TRBV7-8; D: -; J: TRBJ2-7; DNA: TGTGCCAGCAGCTCAGGAAGGATCATCGAGCAGTACTTC; CDR3: CASSSGRIIEQYF
V: TRBV5-1; D: TRBD1; J: TRBJ2-7; DNA: TGCGCCAGCAGCTTGGGCCCGGGACAGGGGTTCGGGTACGAGCAGTACTTC; CDR3: CASSLGPGQGFGYEQYF
V: TRBV19; D: TRBD1; J: TRBJ1-6; DNA: TGTGCCAGTAGTGGAGGGGGCGCGTCTTCACCCCTCCACTTT; CDR3: CASSGGGASSPLHF
V: TRBV5-1; D: TRBD2; J: TRBJ2-3; DNA: TGCGCCAGCAGCCCTACCGGAGCTAGCGGGGGACCTAGCACAGATACGCAGTATTTT; CDR3: CASSPTGASGGPSTDTQYF
V: TRBV13; D: TRBD1; J: TRBJ1-1; DNA: TGTGCCAGCAGCGCTTACACAGGGGCCATGAACACTGAAGCTTTCTTT; CDR3: CASSAYTGAMNTEAFF
V: TRBV7-9; D: -; J: TRBJ2-2; DNA: TGTGCCAGCAGCTTAGGAACCGGGGGACACACCGGGGAGCTGTTTTTT; CDR3: CASSLGTGGHTGELFF
V: TRBV6-4; D: TRBD2; J: TRBJ2-1; DNA: TGTGCCAGCAGTCTCAGCGGGAGTCCCTACAATGAGCAGTTCTTC; CDR3: CASSLSGSPYNEQFF